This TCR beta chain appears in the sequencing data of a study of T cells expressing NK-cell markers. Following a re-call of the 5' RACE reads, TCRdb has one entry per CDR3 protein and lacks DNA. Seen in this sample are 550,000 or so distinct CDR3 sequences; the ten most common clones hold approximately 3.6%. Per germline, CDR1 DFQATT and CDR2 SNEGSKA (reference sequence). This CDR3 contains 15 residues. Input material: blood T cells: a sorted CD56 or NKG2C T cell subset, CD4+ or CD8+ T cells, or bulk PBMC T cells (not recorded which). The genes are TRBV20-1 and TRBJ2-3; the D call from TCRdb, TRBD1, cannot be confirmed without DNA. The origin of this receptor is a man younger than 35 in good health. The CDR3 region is CSARASGRSTDTQYF.